The following is a T cell receptor beta chain sequence with its context. Baseline was the first blood sampling point, followed by cycle 4 day 1 and cycle 7 day 1. This entry comes from a study of OX40 agonist ivuxolimab in advanced cancers. V was trimmed by 2 bases and J by 5 bases, leaving 12 bases between them. The germline V gene has CDR1 MDHEN and CDR2 SYDVKM. There are 14 residues in the CDR3. Method: immunoSEQ multiplex PCR; TCRdb's copy keeps in-frame clones and lacks some. The sample has about 81,000 clones, about 86% seen once; the top ten hold 6.6%. Sequencing used CD4+ or CD8+ T cells sorted from blood, obtained in a trial of the OX40 agonist ivuxolimab. The V gene is TRBV28, the J gene TRBJ1-2; TRBD1 is a possible D gene (6 bases). The clonotype comes from an adult with an advanced solid tumor such as melanoma, head and neck, liver or kidney cancer. The CDR3: CASSLGGGSYGYTF. The CDR3 DNA is TGTGCCAGCAGTTTAGGAGGGGGGAGTTATGGCTACACCTTC.